The clone carrying this T cell receptor beta chain appeared a few times. Its specificity is unknown. V lost 4 bases, J lost 7 bases, and 11 bases stayed unmatched. CDR1 and CDR2 from the germline V gene are SGDLS and YYNGEE. CDR3 length equals 17 residues. This specimen comes from a study of early T cells in non-severe SARS-CoV-2 infection. Study outcomes and limitations: Sequences matched to VDJdb favored anti-spike CD8 responses, while private and CD4 specificities were missed.

Molecules of cDNA were individually given unique molecular identifiers that were attached to them. One entry per CDR3 protein, called by TCRdb with MiXCR from the 5' RACE reads. Among under 85,000 distinct CDR3 sequences listed, roughly 12% were seen once. The sequenced sample consisted of whole blood. The sequence derives from an adult who was a healthcare worker with PCR-confirmed SARS-CoV-2 infection or an uninfected control (not recorded which). The chain couples TRBV9 to TRBJ2-1, with TRBD2 matching over 13 bases. The CDR3 nucleotides read TGTGCCAGCAGCCACAGGACTAGCGGGAGTACGTGGAATGAGCAGTTCTTC. This codes for CASSHRTSGSTWNEQFF.